The T cell receptor (beta chain) under discussion was sequenced for a study of response to subunit inactivated influenza vaccine (dated by TCRdb to the late 2010s). For context, the study as a whole: The study used deep quantitative T cell receptor repertoire profiling to track responses to a trivalent subunit inactivated influenza vaccine.

The CDR3 holds 16 amino acids from the cysteine to the phenylalanine. The DNA shown is the 48-base CDR3, in frame from base 1. At the junction V is shortened by 3 bases and J by 0 bases, with 12 bases in between. As to this clonotype: The antigen this receptor binds is unknown. Nothing much larger sits one base from this clone, and base qualities are not available.

The library was built by means of RT-PCR. Sequencing instrument: Illumina HiSeq 2500. The public sequencing data were trimmed at Q25 with fastp and processed into clonotypes with MiXCR by TCRdb, which kept only in-frame beta chains. Rows are unified per CDR3 protein, each entry keeping the most common DNA and genes. This sample lists 170,000 or so distinct CDR3 sequences; roughly a tenth were detected once. Around 40% of the sample is taken by the ten largest. Results the study describes overall, beyond this receptor: According to the authors, only a limited number of new T cells may be recruited by each seasonal influenza vaccination.

The source material was CD8+ T cells sorted from PBMCs, sampled less than 30 months after vaccination. The receptor chain draws on TRBV12-3 or TRBV12-4 and TRBJ2-1; the D call is possibly TRBD1 or TRBD2, each sharing 5 bases. This sequence originates from a man aged 45-69 years who received an inactivated influenza vaccine. Donor details come from another sample of the same person, matched by shared clones. The CDR3 amino acid sequence is: CASSFRDLSSYNEQFF. The DNA sequence is TGTGCCAGCAGTTTCCGGGACCTGAGCTCCTACAATGAGCAGTTCTTC.